The clone carrying this T cell receptor beta chain was detected a few times. What it binds is unknown. CD45RO/CCR7/CD25/CD127/CD95/CD27 staining was used to isolate CD4+ naive, central memory, regulatory and stem cell-like memory cells by sorting. Expressed TCRB transcripts were sequenced, since all the RNA that had been isolated was reverse transcribed. The table came from immunoSEQ multiplex PCR; TCRdb's copy has only in-frame clones and leaves some out. The sample comprises 45,000 to 60,000 clones, approximately 60% of which are singletons, and over 0.25% rests with the top ten. The sample is drawn from a study of beta chain features in type 1 diabetes. Study-level findings and limits: Moderate yet significant TCRB CDR3 shortening was seen in Type 1 diabetes patients in all four CD4+ subsets. Compared with healthy donors, patients appeared to share more similar naive, central memory and regulatory TCRB repertoires.

V lost 4 bases and J lost 7; bases outside the gene matches: 4. The CDR3 extends over 13 amino acids. Germline lookup yields CDR1 SGHDT and CDR2 YYEEEE. The material sequenced was stem cell memory CD4+ T cells from blood. The receptor was isolated from a woman between 25 and 40 years old with type 1 diabetes. This chain uses TRBV5-6 with TRBJ1-1; 10 positions agree with TRBD1. The CDR3 region has the DNA TGTGCCAGCAGCCTGGGACAGGGGTATGAAGCTTTCTTT. Translation gives CASSLGQGYEAFF.